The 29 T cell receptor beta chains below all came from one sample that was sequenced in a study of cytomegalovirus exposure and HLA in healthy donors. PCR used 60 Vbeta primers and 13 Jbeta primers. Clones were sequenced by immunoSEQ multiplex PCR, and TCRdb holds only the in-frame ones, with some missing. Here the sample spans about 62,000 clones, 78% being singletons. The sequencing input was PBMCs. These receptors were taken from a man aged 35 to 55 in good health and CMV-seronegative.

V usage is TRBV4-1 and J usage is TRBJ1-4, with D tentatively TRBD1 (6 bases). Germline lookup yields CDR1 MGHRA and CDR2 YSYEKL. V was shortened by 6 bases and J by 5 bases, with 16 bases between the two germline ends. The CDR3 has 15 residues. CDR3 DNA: TGCGCCAGCAGAACTACAGGGATCTTGAATGAAAAACTGTTTTTT. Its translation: CASRTTGILNEKLFF.

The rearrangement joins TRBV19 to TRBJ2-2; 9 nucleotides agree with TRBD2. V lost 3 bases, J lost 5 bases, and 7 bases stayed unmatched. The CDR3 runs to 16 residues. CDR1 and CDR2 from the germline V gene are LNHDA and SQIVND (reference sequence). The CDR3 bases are TGTGCCAGTAGTATCGGGGATAGCGGGAGTACCGGGGAGCTGTTTTTT. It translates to CASSIGDSGSTGELFF.

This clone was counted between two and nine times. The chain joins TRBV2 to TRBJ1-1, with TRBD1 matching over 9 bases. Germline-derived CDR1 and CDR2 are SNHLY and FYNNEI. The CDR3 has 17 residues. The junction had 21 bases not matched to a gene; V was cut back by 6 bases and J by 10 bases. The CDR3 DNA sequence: TGTGCCAGCAGCCTCGACCGGGACAGGGCTACGCCTCCTGGAGCTTTCTTT. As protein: CASSLDRDRATPPGAFF.

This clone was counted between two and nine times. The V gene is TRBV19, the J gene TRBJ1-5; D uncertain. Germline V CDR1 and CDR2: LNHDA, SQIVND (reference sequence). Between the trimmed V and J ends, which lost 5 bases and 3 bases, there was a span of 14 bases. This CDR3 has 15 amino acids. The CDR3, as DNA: TGTGCCAGTAGTCTCGGAGCAAGGTTCAATCAGCCCCAGCATTTT. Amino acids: CASSLGARFNQPQHF.

The CDR3 sequence is CASSAASGGAKNIQYF. Here the CDR3 DNA reads TGTGCCAGCAGTGCAGCCTCGGGGGGAGCCAAAAACATTCAGTACTTC. V usage is TRBV27 and J usage is TRBJ2-4; 7 nucleotides agree with TRBD2. The V segment lost 5 bases and the J segment 0 bases; nucleotides outside the gene matches: 7. The CDR3 consists of 16 residues. From germline, CDR1 is MNHEY and CDR2 SMNVEV (reference sequence).

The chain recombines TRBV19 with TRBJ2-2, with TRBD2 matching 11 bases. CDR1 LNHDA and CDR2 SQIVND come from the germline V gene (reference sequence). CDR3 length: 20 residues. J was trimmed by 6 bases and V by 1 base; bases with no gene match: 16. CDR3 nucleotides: TGTGCCAGTAGTATAGTCGGTCTAGCGGGAGGTGGACCAAGCCCCGGGGAGCTGTTTTTT. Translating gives CASSIVGLAGGGPSPGELFF.

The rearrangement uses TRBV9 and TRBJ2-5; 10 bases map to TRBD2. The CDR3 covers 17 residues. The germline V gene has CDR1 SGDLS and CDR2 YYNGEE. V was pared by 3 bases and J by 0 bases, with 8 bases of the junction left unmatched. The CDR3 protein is CASSAPLSGRYQETQYF. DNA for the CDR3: TGTGCCAGCAGCGCCCCACTTAGCGGGAGGTACCAAGAGACCCAGTACTTC.

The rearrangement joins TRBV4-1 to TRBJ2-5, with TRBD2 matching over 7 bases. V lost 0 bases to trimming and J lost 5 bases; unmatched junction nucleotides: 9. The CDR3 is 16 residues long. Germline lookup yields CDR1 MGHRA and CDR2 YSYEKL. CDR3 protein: CASSQDRGGVAETQYF. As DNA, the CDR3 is TGCGCCAGCAGCCAAGATCGTGGGGGGGTGGCGGAGACCCAGTACTTC.

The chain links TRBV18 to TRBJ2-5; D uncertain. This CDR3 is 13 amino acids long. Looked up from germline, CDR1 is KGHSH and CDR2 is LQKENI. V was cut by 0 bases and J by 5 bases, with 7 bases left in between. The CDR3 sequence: CASSPPGRETQYF. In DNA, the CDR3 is TGTGCCAGCTCACCACCCGGTCGGGAGACCCAGTACTTC.

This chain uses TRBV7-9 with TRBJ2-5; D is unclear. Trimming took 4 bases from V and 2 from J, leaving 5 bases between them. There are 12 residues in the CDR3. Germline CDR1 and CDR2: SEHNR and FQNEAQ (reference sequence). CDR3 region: CASSSGQETQYF. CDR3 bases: TGTGCCAGCAGCTCGGGTCAAGAGACCCAGTACTTC.

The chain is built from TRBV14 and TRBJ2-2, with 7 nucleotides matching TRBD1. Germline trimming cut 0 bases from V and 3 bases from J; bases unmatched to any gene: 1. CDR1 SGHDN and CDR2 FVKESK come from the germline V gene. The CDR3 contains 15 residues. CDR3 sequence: CASSQEGTDTGELFF. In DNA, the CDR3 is TGTGCCAGCAGCCAAGAAGGGACAGACACCGGGGAGCTGTTTTTT.

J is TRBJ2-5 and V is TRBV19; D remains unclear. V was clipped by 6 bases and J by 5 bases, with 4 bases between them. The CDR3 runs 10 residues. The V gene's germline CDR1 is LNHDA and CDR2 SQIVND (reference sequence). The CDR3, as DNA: TGTGCCAGTAGGGAGGAGACCCAGTACTTC. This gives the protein CASREETQYF. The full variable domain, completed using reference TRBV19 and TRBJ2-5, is DGGITQSPKYLFRKEGQNVTLSCEQNLNHDAMYWYRQDPGQGLRLIYYSQIVNDFQKGDIAEGYSVSREKKESFPLTVTSAQKNPTAFYLCASREETQYFGPGTRLLVL.

The CDR3 loop reads CASSARTGRDVGFGELFF. The CDR3 DNA reads TGTGCCAGCAGCGCGAGGACAGGGCGTGACGTGGGGTTCGGGGAGCTGTTTTTT. This chain uses TRBV9 with TRBJ2-2, with 8 nucleotides matching TRBD1. With 3 bases clipped from V and 7 bases from J, the junction kept 17 bases outside the gene matches. The germline V gene encodes CDR1 SGDLS and CDR2 YYNGEE. This CDR3 comprises 18 residues.

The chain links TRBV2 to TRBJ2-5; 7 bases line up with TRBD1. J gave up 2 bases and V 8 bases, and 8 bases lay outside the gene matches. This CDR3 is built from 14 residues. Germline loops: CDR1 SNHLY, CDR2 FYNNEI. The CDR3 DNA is TGTGCCAGCGCCGGACAGGTAGATCAAGAGACCCAGTACTTC. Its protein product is CASAGQVDQETQYF. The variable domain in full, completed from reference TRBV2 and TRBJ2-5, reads EPEVTQTPSHQVTQMGQEVILRCVPISNHLYFYWYRQILGQKVEFLVSFYNNEISEKSEIFDDQFSVERPDGSNFTLKIRSTKLEDSAMYFCASAGQVDQETQYFGPGTRLLVL.

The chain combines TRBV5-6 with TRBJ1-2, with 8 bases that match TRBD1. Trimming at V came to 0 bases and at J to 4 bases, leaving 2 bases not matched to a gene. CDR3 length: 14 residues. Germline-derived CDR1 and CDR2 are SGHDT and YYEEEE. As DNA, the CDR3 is TGTGCCAGCAGCTTGGGACAGGGGTTCTATGGCTACACCTTC. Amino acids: CASSLGQGFYGYTF.

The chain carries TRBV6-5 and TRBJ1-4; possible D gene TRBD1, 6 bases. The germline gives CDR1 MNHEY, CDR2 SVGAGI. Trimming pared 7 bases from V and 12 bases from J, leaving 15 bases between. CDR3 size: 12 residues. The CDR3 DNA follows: TGTGCCAGCACGGACAGACCAGGGGAACTGTTTTTT. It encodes CASTDRPGELFF.

CDR3 nucleotides: TGCAGCGTCCTACTAGCGGGCACAGATACGCAGTATTTT. Its protein product is CSVLLAGTDTQYF. The V and J genes are TRBV29-1 and TRBJ2-3, with TRBD2 matching 8 bases. The CDR3 spans 13 residues. Looked up from germline, CDR1 is SQVTM and CDR2 is ANQGSEA. The ends lost 6 bases at V and 1 base at J; junction bases unmatched: 3.

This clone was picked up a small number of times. CDR3 amino acids: CASSLEGGSGPLHF. CDR3 nucleotides: TGTGCCAGCAGCTTAGAAGGTGGTTCAGGACCCCTCCACTTT. The chain employs TRBV11-2 and TRBJ1-6; D unclear. This CDR3 is 14 amino acids long. Trimming stripped 0 bases from V and 12 bases from J, with 12 bases between. CDR1 and CDR2 (germline): SGHAT, FQNNGV.

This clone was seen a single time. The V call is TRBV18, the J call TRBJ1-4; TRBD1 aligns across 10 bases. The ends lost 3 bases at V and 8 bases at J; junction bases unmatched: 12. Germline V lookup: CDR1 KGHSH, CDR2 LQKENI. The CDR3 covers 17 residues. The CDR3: CASSPSPRQGAGEKLFF. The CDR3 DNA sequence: TGTGCCAGCTCACCCTCTCCCCGACAGGGGGCGGGAGAAAAACTGTTTTTT.

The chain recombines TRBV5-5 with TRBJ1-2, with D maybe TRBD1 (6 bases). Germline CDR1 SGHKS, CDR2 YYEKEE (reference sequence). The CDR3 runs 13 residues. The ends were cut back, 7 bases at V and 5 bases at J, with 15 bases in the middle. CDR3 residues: CASGPEQGYGYTF. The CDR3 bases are TGTGCCAGCGGGCCGGAACAGGGATATGGCTACACCTTC.

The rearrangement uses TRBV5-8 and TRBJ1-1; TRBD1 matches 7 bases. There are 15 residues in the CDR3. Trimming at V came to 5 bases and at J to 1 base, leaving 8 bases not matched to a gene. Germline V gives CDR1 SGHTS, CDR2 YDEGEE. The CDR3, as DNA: TGTGCCAGCAGGCGACAGGGCAGAAAGAACACTGAAGCTTTCTTT. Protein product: CASRRQGRKNTEAFF.

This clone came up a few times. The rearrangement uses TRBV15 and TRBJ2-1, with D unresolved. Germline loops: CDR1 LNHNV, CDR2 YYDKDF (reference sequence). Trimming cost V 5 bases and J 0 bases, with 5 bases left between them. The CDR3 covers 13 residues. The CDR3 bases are TGTGCCACCAGCCTGTCCTCCTACAATGAGCAGTTCTTC. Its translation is CATSLSSYNEQFF.

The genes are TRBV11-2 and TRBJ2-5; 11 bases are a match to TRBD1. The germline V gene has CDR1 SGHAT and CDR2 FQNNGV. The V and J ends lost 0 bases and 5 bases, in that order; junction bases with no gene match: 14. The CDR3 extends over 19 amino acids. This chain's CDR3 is CASSLDAPRTGGASETQYF. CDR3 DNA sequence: TGTGCCAGCAGCTTAGATGCCCCTCGGACAGGGGGCGCATCGGAGACCCAGTACTTC.

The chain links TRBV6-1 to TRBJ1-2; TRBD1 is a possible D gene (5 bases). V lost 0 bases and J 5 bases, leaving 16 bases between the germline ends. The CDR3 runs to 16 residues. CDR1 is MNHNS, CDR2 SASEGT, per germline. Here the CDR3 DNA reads TGTGCCAGCAGTGAAGCGGCGGGGCAGGACCCTTATGGCTACACCTTC. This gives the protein CASSEAAGQDPYGYTF.

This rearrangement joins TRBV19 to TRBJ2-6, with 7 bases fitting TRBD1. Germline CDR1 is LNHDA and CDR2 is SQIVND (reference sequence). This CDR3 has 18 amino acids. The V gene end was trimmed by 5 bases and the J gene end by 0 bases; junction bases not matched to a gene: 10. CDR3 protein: CASSLGFRGSSGANVLTF. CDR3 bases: TGTGCCAGTAGTTTGGGGTTCAGGGGGAGCTCTGGGGCCAACGTCCTGACTTTC.

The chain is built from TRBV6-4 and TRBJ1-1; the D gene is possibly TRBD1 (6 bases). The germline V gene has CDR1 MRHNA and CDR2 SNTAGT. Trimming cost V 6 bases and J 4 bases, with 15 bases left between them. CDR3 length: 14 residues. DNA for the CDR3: TGTGCCAGCAGGGACAGCGACTATGGCACTGAAGCTTTCTTT. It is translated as CASRDSDYGTEAFF.

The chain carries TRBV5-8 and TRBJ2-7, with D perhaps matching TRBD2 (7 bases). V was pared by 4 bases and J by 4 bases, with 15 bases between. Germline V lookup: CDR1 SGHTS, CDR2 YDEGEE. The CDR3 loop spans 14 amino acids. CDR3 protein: CASSPEGGFYEQYF. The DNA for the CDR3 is TGTGCCAGCAGCCCCGAGGGGGGGTTTTACGAGCAGTACTTC.

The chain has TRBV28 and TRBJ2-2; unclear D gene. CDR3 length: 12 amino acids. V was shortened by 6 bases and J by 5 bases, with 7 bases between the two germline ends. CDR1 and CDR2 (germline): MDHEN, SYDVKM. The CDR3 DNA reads TGTGCCAGCAGGGTAGTAACCGGGGAGCTGTTTTTT. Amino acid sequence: CASRVVTGELFF.

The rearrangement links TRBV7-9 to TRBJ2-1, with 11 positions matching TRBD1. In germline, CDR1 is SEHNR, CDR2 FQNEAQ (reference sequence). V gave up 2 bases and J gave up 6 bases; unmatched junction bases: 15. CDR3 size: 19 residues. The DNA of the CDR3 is TGTGCCAGCAGCTTATCGCCACGGGCCGGGACAGGGGGGGTCAATGAGCAGTTCTTC. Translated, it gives CASSLSPRAGTGGVNEQFF.